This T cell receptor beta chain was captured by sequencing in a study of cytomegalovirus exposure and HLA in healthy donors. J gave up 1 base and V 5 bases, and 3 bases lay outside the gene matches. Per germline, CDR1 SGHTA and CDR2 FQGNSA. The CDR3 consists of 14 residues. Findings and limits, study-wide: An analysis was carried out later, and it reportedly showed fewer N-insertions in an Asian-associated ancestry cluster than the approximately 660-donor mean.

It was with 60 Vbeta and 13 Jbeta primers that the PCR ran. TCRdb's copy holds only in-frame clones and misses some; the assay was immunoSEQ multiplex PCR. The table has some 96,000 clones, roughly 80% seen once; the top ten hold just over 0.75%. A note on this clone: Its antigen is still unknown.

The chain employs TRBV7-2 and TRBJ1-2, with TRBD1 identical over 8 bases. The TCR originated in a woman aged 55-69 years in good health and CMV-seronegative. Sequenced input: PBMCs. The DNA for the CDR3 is TGTGCCAGCAGCAGGACAGGGTTTAACTATGGCTACACCTTC. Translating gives CASSRTGFNYGYTF.